Below, one TCR beta chain is given with its context. The source of the sample is a study of T cell changes during pregnancy in multiple sclerosis. Germline CDR1 and CDR2: LNHDA and SQIVND (reference sequence). The CDR3 consists of 13 residues. After removal of 5 bases from V and 5 bases from J, the junction contained 5 bases not matched to a gene. Profiled with immunoSEQ multiplex PCR; TCRdb holds only in-frame clones, not every one. The data hold approximately 37,000 clones, with approximately 91% observed a single time. This chain connects TRBV19 to TRBJ1-1; 7 nucleotides agree with TRBD1. This clonotype originated in a female donor with multiple sclerosis, enrolled in a pregnancy study. The starting material was CD8+ T cells from peripheral blood mononuclear cells, obtained in the first trimester of pregnancy. The CDR3 DNA follows: TGTGCCAGTAGTGACAGGGTTTGGACTGAAGCTTTCTTT. This gives the protein CASSDRVWTEAFF. Full variable domain (rest looked up from reference TRBV19 and TRBJ1-1): DGGITQSPKYLFRKEGQNVTLSCEQNLNHDAMYWYRQDPGQGLRLIYYSQIVNDFQKGDIAEGYSVSREKKESFPLTVTSAQKNPTAFYLCASSDRVWTEAFFGQGTRLTVV.